These T cell receptor beta chains were read from a single sample in a study of early T cells in non-severe SARS-CoV-2 infection. TCRdb itself ran the 5' RACE reads through MiXCR, one entry per CDR3 protein. The table lists more than 60,000 distinct CDR3 sequences, 12% of them singletons. The sequencing used whole blood, collected at baseline. The receptors stem from an adult who was a healthcare worker with PCR-confirmed SARS-CoV-2 infection or an uninfected control (not recorded which). The CDR3 runs from the conserved cysteine through the conserved F or W. Fields, in order: CDR3 protein, CDR3 DNA, V gene, D gene, clone size, J gene. A D gene is named only where the DNA matches it firmly. Size is stated for part of the rows, as once, few or many counts, or as a class when the clone is expanded.

CDR3 protein: CASSLTGLAGWGEQFF
CDR3 DNA: TGTGCCAGCAGCCTAACAGGACTAGCGGGGTGGGGTGAGCAGTTCTTC
V gene: TRBV7-8
D gene: TRBD2
clone size: few
J gene: TRBJ2-1

CDR3 protein: CASREVTGVQTQYF
CDR3 DNA: TGTGCCAGCAGGGAGGTGACAGGGGTACAGACCCAGTACTTC
V gene: TRBV2
D gene: TRBD1
clone size: many
J gene: TRBJ2-5

CDR3 protein: CSARDFRKMYGYTF
CDR3 DNA: TGCAGTGCTAGAGATTTCAGGAAAATGTATGGCTACACCTTC
V gene: TRBV20-1
D gene: -
clone size: few
J gene: TRBJ1-2

CDR3 protein: CASSPRDREADTQYF
CDR3 DNA: TGTGCCAGCAGCCCGAGGGACAGGGAGGCAGATACGCAGTATTTT
V gene: TRBV7-9
D gene: TRBD1
clone size: -
J gene: TRBJ2-3

CDR3 protein: CASCTGPLYEQYF
CDR3 DNA: TGTGCCAGCTGTACAGGCCCTCTCTACGAGCAGTACTTC
V gene: TRBV6-2/TRBV6-3
D gene: -
clone size: few
J gene: TRBJ2-7

CDR3 protein: CASGEGYKNIQYF
CDR3 DNA: TGTGCCAGCGGCGAGGGGTACAAAAACATTCAGTACTTC
V gene: TRBV3-1
D gene: -
clone size: few
J gene: TRBJ2-4

CDR3 protein: CASSFVGADYEQYF
CDR3 DNA: TGTGCCAGCAGTTTTGTAGGGGCTGACTACGAGCAGTACTTC
V gene: TRBV28
D gene: -
clone size: few
J gene: TRBJ2-7

CDR3 protein: CASSATGVVTEAFF
CDR3 DNA: TGTGCCAGCAGCGCAACAGGGGTAGTGACTGAAGCTTTCTTT
V gene: TRBV9
D gene: TRBD1
clone size: -
J gene: TRBJ1-1

CDR3 protein: CSVLLGWTGKGTYEQYF
CDR3 DNA: TGCAGCGTCCTGCTGGGATGGACAGGGAAGGGGACCTACGAGCAGTACTTC
V gene: TRBV29-1
D gene: TRBD1
clone size: -
J gene: TRBJ2-7

CDR3 protein: CASSRGQGGDEQFF
CDR3 DNA: TGTGCCAGCAGTCGAGGACAGGGGGGGGATGAGCAGTTCTTC
V gene: TRBV4-2
D gene: TRBD1
clone size: -
J gene: TRBJ2-1

CDR3 protein: CASSKTGRKETQYF
CDR3 DNA: TGCGCCAGCAGCAAGACAGGGCGAAAAGAGACCCAGTACTTC
V gene: TRBV5-1
D gene: TRBD1
clone size: -
J gene: TRBJ2-5

CDR3 protein: CASSLTDDRGLPEAFF
CDR3 DNA: TGTGCCAGCAGCTTAACCGACGACAGGGGCCTCCCTGAAGCTTTCTTT
V gene: TRBV11-2
D gene: TRBD1
clone size: few
J gene: TRBJ1-1

CDR3 protein: CASSPLQQDYNSPLHF
CDR3 DNA: TGTGCCAGCTCACCGCTACAGCAAGACTATAATTCACCCCTCCACTTT
V gene: TRBV18
D gene: -
clone size: few
J gene: TRBJ1-6

CDR3 protein: CASSLEDGSDTQYF
CDR3 DNA: TGCGCCAGCAGCTTGGAAGATGGCTCAGATACGCAGTATTTT
V gene: TRBV5-1
D gene: -
clone size: few
J gene: TRBJ2-3

CDR3 protein: CASSDGISYRGPDTQYF
CDR3 DNA: TGTGCCAGCAGTGATGGTATTAGTTACAGGGGACCAGATACGCAGTATTTT
V gene: TRBV6-1
D gene: TRBD1
clone size: -
J gene: TRBJ2-3

CDR3 protein: CATSDFGTSGSNEQFF
CDR3 DNA: TGTGCCACCAGTGATTTCGGGACTAGCGGGAGCAATGAGCAGTTCTTC
V gene: TRBV24-1
D gene: TRBD2
clone size: -
J gene: TRBJ2-1

CDR3 protein: CATSDHGDRRAGELFF
CDR3 DNA: TGTGCCACCAGTGACCACGGGGACAGGCGGGCCGGGGAGCTGTTTTTT
V gene: TRBV24-1
D gene: TRBD1
clone size: -
J gene: TRBJ2-2

CDR3 protein: CASSLRVTTDTQYF
CDR3 DNA: TGTGCCAGCAGCTTAAGGGTGACCACAGATACGCAGTATTTT
V gene: TRBV11-2
D gene: -
clone size: few
J gene: TRBJ2-3

CDR3 protein: CASSRDRSGNTIYF
CDR3 DNA: TGTGCCAGCAGCCGGGACAGATCTGGAAACACCATATATTTT
V gene: TRBV5-6
D gene: TRBD1
clone size: few
J gene: TRBJ1-3

CDR3 protein: CSAKPAASINEQFF
CDR3 DNA: TGCAGTGCCAAACCCGCGGCTAGTATCAATGAGCAGTTCTTC
V gene: TRBV20-1
D gene: -
clone size: many
J gene: TRBJ2-1

CDR3 protein: CASGRPNYEQYF
CDR3 DNA: TGTGCCAGCGGTCGCCCCAACTACGAGCAGTACTTC
V gene: TRBV28
D gene: -
clone size: few
J gene: TRBJ2-7

CDR3 protein: CASSDPTSGGVNEQFF
CDR3 DNA: TGTGCCAGCAGTGATCCTACTAGCGGGGGGGTCAATGAGCAGTTCTTC
V gene: TRBV2
D gene: TRBD2
clone size: few
J gene: TRBJ2-1

CDR3 protein: CSVHPGLGYNEQFF
CDR3 DNA: TGCAGCGTACATCCTGGTTTGGGTTACAATGAGCAGTTCTTC
V gene: TRBV29-1
D gene: -
clone size: few
J gene: TRBJ2-1

CDR3 protein: CASSGGKTIDEQFF
CDR3 DNA: TGTGCCAGCAGTGGGGGCAAGACTATTGATGAGCAGTTCTTC
V gene: TRBV2
D gene: -
clone size: -
J gene: TRBJ2-1

CDR3 protein: CASSLGRGNSPLHF
CDR3 DNA: TGTGCCAGCAGCTTAGGCAGGGGTAATTCACCCCTCCACTTT
V gene: TRBV13
D gene: -
clone size: many
J gene: TRBJ1-6

CDR3 protein: CASSLLVSGDEQFF
CDR3 DNA: TGTGCCAGCAGCTTGCTAGTCTCTGGGGATGAGCAGTTCTTC
V gene: TRBV11-2
D gene: -
clone size: -
J gene: TRBJ2-1

CDR3 protein: CASSQDLAGGTTQYF
CDR3 DNA: TGCGCCAGCAGCCAAGATTTGGCGGGGGGGACTACGCAGTATTTT
V gene: TRBV4-3
D gene: TRBD2
clone size: few
J gene: TRBJ2-3

CDR3 protein: CASSRDRFNGYTF
CDR3 DNA: TGTGCCAGCAGCAGGGACAGATTTAATGGCTACACCTTC
V gene: TRBV27
D gene: TRBD1
clone size: few
J gene: TRBJ1-2

CDR3 protein: CGWKGQVLISGGTEAFF
CDR3 DNA: TGCGGGTGGAAGGGACAGGTCTTAATTTCGGGAGGGACTGAAGCTTTCTTT
V gene: TRBV7-9
D gene: TRBD1
clone size: few
J gene: TRBJ1-1

CDR3 protein: CASSQDGQGNQPQHF
CDR3 DNA: TGCGCCAGCAGCCAAGATGGGCAGGGGAATCAGCCCCAGCATTTT
V gene: TRBV4-3
D gene: -
clone size: many
J gene: TRBJ1-5

CDR3 protein: CASSSGPSLNTGELFF
CDR3 DNA: TGTGCCAGCAGTTCGGGACCGAGCTTGAACACCGGGGAGCTGTTTTTT
V gene: TRBV28
D gene: -
clone size: many
J gene: TRBJ2-2

CDR3 protein: CASSPRVQLAKNIQYF
CDR3 DNA: TGCGCCAGCAGTCCAAGAGTGCAACTAGCCAAAAACATTCAGTACTTC
V gene: TRBV10-2
D gene: -
clone size: many
J gene: TRBJ2-4

CDR3 protein: CANRYSNQPQHF
CDR3 DNA: TGTGCCAACCGCTATAGCAATCAGCCCCAGCATTTT
V gene: TRBV27
D gene: -
clone size: few
J gene: TRBJ1-5

CDR3 protein: CASSRDLRDTEAFF
CDR3 DNA: TGTGCCAGCAGCCGGGACTTAAGGGACACTGAAGCTTTCTTT
V gene: TRBV5-6
D gene: -
clone size: few
J gene: TRBJ1-1

CDR3 protein: CSVTPLPNTEAFF
CDR3 DNA: TGCAGCGTTACCCCCCTACCGAACACTGAAGCTTTCTTT
V gene: TRBV29-1
D gene: -
clone size: -
J gene: TRBJ1-1

CDR3 protein: CASSQGPDTQYF
CDR3 DNA: TGTGCCAGTTCACAGGGGCCCGATACGCAGTATTTT
V gene: TRBV28
D gene: TRBD1
clone size: -
J gene: TRBJ2-3

CDR3 protein: CASSLFGSSYNEQFF
CDR3 DNA: TGTGCCAGCAGTTTATTTGGGAGCTCCTACAATGAGCAGTTCTTC
V gene: TRBV28
D gene: -
clone size: -
J gene: TRBJ2-1

CDR3 protein: CSVAEGTDTQYF
CDR3 DNA: TGCAGCGTTGCGGAGGGCACAGATACGCAGTATTTT
V gene: TRBV29-1
D gene: -
clone size: -
J gene: TRBJ2-3

CDR3 protein: CASSLGLAATDTQYF
CDR3 DNA: TGTGCCAGCAGTTTGGGACTAGCGGCCACAGATACGCAGTATTTT
V gene: TRBV12-3/TRBV12-4
D gene: TRBD2
clone size: -
J gene: TRBJ2-3

CDR3 protein: CASSPQQGAYEQYF
CDR3 DNA: TGTGCCAGCAGCCCGCAGCAGGGGGCCTACGAGCAGTACTTC
V gene: TRBV7-6
D gene: TRBD1
clone size: many
J gene: TRBJ2-7

CDR3 protein: CASSLRVLNTEAFF
CDR3 DNA: TGTGCCAGCAGCTTGCGGGTTCTGAACACTGAAGCTTTCTTT
V gene: TRBV7-8
D gene: -
clone size: -
J gene: TRBJ1-1

CDR3 protein: CASSRTGGDTGELFF
CDR3 DNA: TGTGCCAGCAGCCGCACAGGGGGGGACACCGGGGAGCTGTTTTTT
V gene: TRBV7-8
D gene: -
clone size: few
J gene: TRBJ2-2

CDR3 protein: CASSLRVINIQYF
CDR3 DNA: TGTGCCAGCAGTTTACGGGTAATAAACATTCAGTACTTC
V gene: TRBV28
D gene: -
clone size: -
J gene: TRBJ2-4

CDR3 protein: CASSAQGRGYYNEQFF
CDR3 DNA: TGTGCCAGCAGCGCCCAGGGGCGGGGCTACTACAATGAGCAGTTCTTC
V gene: TRBV7-2
D gene: -
clone size: -
J gene: TRBJ2-1

CDR3 protein: CASSFGGVGNTIYF
CDR3 DNA: TGTGCCAGCAGTTTCGGAGGTGTAGGAAACACCATATATTTT
V gene: TRBV12-3/TRBV12-4
D gene: -
clone size: -
J gene: TRBJ1-3

CDR3 protein: CAISPTGYEQYF
CDR3 DNA: TGTGCCATCAGTCCTACGGGCTACGAGCAGTACTTC
V gene: TRBV10-3
D gene: -
clone size: -
J gene: TRBJ2-7